This T cell receptor (beta chain) was recorded in a study of long-term antiretroviral therapy in people with HIV. Broader study findings: Within the repertoire, clones expanded before ART were dominant at all time points. HIV repertoires covered narrower CDR3 length ranges than controls did. Diversity remained lower than transplant donor controls, even though it increased after ART.

Clinicians in the United States treated all participants with HIV. This clone was detected a few times. Its antigen is currently unknown. CDR1 and CDR2 from the germline V gene are SGHRS and YFSETQ. This CDR3 has 15 amino acids. Germline trimming cut 5 bases from V and 6 bases from J; bases unmatched to any gene: 11. Running of the v3.0 immunoSEQ assay took place at survey level. Assay: immunoSEQ multiplex PCR; the TCRdb copy retains only in-frame clones and omits some. The sample contains 15,000 to 20,000 clones, around four fifths of which appear only once. The source material was unsorted PBMCs, sampled 0.3 years after starting antiretroviral therapy. The receptor comes from a man younger than 30 with HIV. The chain carries TRBV5-1 and TRBJ2-1; the match to TRBD1 covers 7 bases. The CDR3 loop reads CASRKAPGQSNEQFF. CDR3 coding DNA: TGCGCCAGCAGGAAGGCCCCGGGACAGAGCAATGAGCAGTTCTTC.